This section outlines one T cell receptor beta chain sequence together with its context. The table came from immunoSEQ multiplex PCR; TCRdb's copy has only in-frame clones and leaves some out. The sample lists about 33,000 clones; around nine tenths were seen once. This CDR3 spans 16 amino acids. The germline gives CDR1 MNHEY, CDR2 SVGAGI. The trim removed 3 bases at V and 2 bases at J, leaving 7 bases unmatched. This sample stems from a study of T cells in tuberculosis. Specified time point: new active TB diagnosis, blood taken before or within 7 days of starting treatment. The chain recombines TRBV6-5 with TRBJ2-1; 7 nucleotides agree with TRBD1. The origin of this receptor is an adult with tuberculosis. The material was PBMCs, obtained at tuberculosis diagnosis. The CDR3 coding sequence is TGTGCCAGCAGTTATATAGGGCAGGGGGCCTACAATGAGCAGTTCTTC. This codes for CASSYIGQGAYNEQFF.